This record concerns one T cell receptor (beta chain) sequence. Its antigen is not identified. These data originate in a study of cytomegalovirus exposure and HLA in healthy donors. Study-wide context: Out of a few hundred genotyped donors, roughly 80% belonged to the Caucasian-associated ancestry cluster. Whole-study findings and limits: The CMV antigen specificity of a few CMV-associated chains was confirmed through in vitro analysis. Across all donors, roughly uniform sequencing depth was an assumption of the presence/absence analyses. According to the study, 160 or so TCR beta chains were cytomegalovirus-associated.

In the PCR, 60 Vbeta and 13 Jbeta primers were used. Repertoires were generated with immunoSEQ multiplex PCR, while TCRdb's copy carries only in-frame clones and drops some. The sample gives roughly 160,000 clones, less than 90% of which show up once; about 1% is in the top ten. The specimen was PBMCs. The receptor's source is a man younger than 45 in good health and CMV-seronegative.

The DNA of the CDR3 is TGTGCCAGCAGCTTAAACGGTCAAAACATTCAGTACTTC. Protein sequence: CASSLNGQNIQYF. J is TRBJ2-4 and V is TRBV7-9; D is unresolved. The V gene lost 2 bases and the J gene lost 5 bases, with 7 bases spanning the gap. The CDR3 extends over 13 amino acids. Germline lookup yields CDR1 SEHNR and CDR2 FQNEAQ (reference sequence).